This T cell receptor beta chain was captured in a study of T cell responses to AZD1222 COVID-19 vaccine (dated by TCRdb to the early 2020s). In the study overall: AZD1222 recipients with second doses at about 4 weeks or about 12 weeks were pooled, because spike-specific TCR depth and breadth did not differ between schedules. A total of approximately 240 trial participants underwent TCR sequencing, of whom some 210 received two doses of AZD1222 and about 25 received two doses of the MenACWY control vaccine. Trial participants were enrolled by age into subgroups of 18-55, 56-69 and 70-plus years, and around 150, 28 and 57 TCR-sequenced participants, respectively, were included in these subgroups. What the work shows at the level of the full study, not this receptor alone: The vaccine-associated CD4 TCRs covered the entire spike protein, and the dominant responses fell in regions 160-218 and 743-854. Most participants were white British and females outnumbered males, and the authors suggested that clonal diversity may have been underestimated. Nearly half of unique spike-specific TCRs reportedly recognized epitopes outside regions mutated in the B.1.351 and B.1.1.7 variants. No day 14 peak-response samples were available, so repertoires were characterized only after the peak T cell response. Only a handful of AZD1222 recipients were SARS-CoV-2 seropositive at baseline, limiting conclusions about previously exposed vaccinees. The 56-69-year group was small, and its depth increase did not reach significance, likely because of low power. Spike-specific TCR breadth and depth rose significantly after two AZD1222 doses compared with day 0 and with MenACWY recipients.

Sequences SGHKS (CDR1) and YYEKEE (CDR2) are obtained from the germline V gene (reference sequence). At the junction V is shortened by 4 bases and J by 8 bases; bases outside the gene matches: 17. The cysteine opens and the phenylalanine closes a CDR3 of 16 amino acids. The retained sequence is limited to the CDR3, 48 bases, with the frame set at the first base. The CDR3 regions of human TCRbeta chains were analyzed by immunosequencing. In the original analysis: TCRs in the repertoires were compared against a reference library of SARS-CoV-2-specific TCRs that had been generated with the MIRA antigen-specificity platform. Breadth was defined as the fraction of unique TCRs that were SARS-CoV-2-associated, and depth was defined as the fraction of total T cells that were SARS-CoV-2-associated. Using the MIRA data, every spike-specific TCR was mapped to the spike region that the TCR reacted to and assigned to either a CD4 or a CD8 class. Log10-transformed breadth and depth values were compared by one-way ANOVA with Sidak's multiple comparisons tests. The clones in this table, taken by TCRdb from immuneACCESS, are in-frame only. Not every clone is retained; where verified, under half of the shortfall comes from an unresolved V gene, and the cause of the rest is unknown. V and J calls and clone size are those listed in that table; D and trimming were worked out from the DNA. The sample contains 100,000 to 150,000 clones, approximately 88% of them found a single time. The top ten clonotypes cover under 9% of the sample.

The time point label for this specimen denotes: baseline before first vaccination. Samples from vaccinated people were obtained from the UK trials COV001 and COV002, which included a single-blind randomized controlled phase 2/3 trial of AZD1222 (ChAdOx1 nCoV-19) in healthy adults. For TCRbeta chain sequencing, PBMC samples from trial participants were taken at day 0 and at day 28 after the second dose. This clone is a singleton in its sample. The specificity of this receptor is unknown. No much larger clone exists at a distance of one base, and base qualities are not known. This clonotype originated in an adult in good health. The sequence links TRBV5-5 to TRBJ1-2; 7 bases in the middle match TRBD1. The source was peripheral blood, collected on day 0 of AZD1222 vaccination. The DNA reads as follows: TGTGCCAGCAGCGAGGTACCAGGGGGTGCCGATCGGGGCTACACCTTC. It encodes CASSEVPGGADRGYTF.